This is a list of T cell receptor beta chains from one sample in a study of cytomegalovirus exposure and HLA in healthy donors. Assay used: immunoSEQ multiplex PCR; TCRdb lists only in-frame clones, some missing. Of some 170,000 clones listed, approximately 80% are singletons. Sequencing used PBMCs. The origin of the receptors is a woman between 18 and 29 years old in good health and CMV-seropositive. Each CDR3 is given with its conserved first and last residue. D genes are given only for firm matches. Clone size is not always given. Where it is, it says once, few, many or a class for expanded clones.

clone_size: .
v_call: TRBV21-1
d_call: .
j_call: TRBJ2-7
cdr3_nt: TGTGCCAGCAGCAAACTGGACAGGGTGACCTACGAACAGTACTTC
cdr3_aa: CASSKLDRVTYEQYF

clone_size: .
v_call: TRBV5-4
d_call: .
j_call: TRBJ1-3
cdr3_nt: TGTGCCAGCAGTCCGTCCCCTGGAAACACCATATATTTT
cdr3_aa: CASSPSPGNTIYF

clone_size: .
v_call: TRBV4-2
d_call: .
j_call: TRBJ2-2
cdr3_nt: TGTGCCAGCAGCCAAGACAGGGACACCGGGGAGCTGTTTTTT
cdr3_aa: CASSQDRDTGELFF

clone_size: .
v_call: TRBV6-5
d_call: .
j_call: TRBJ1-2
cdr3_nt: TGTGCCAGCAGGGACACAGGGCAGATCAACTATGGCTACACCTTC
cdr3_aa: CASRDTGQINYGYTF

clone_size: .
v_call: TRBV14
d_call: TRBD1
j_call: TRBJ1-1
cdr3_nt: TGTGCCAGCAGCCAAGTTCAGGGGGCTCGCGCTGAAGCTTTCTTT
cdr3_aa: CASSQVQGARAEAFF

clone_size: few
v_call: TRBV27
d_call: TRBD2
j_call: TRBJ2-5
cdr3_nt: TGTGCCAGCACGGAGGTAGCGGGGGGGCGGGGGACCCAGTACTTC
cdr3_aa: CASTEVAGGRGTQYF

clone_size: .
v_call: TRBV7-6
d_call: TRBD1
j_call: TRBJ2-7
cdr3_nt: TGTGCCAGCAGCCCTGACAGGGACTACGAGCAGTACTTC
cdr3_aa: CASSPDRDYEQYF

clone_size: .
v_call: TRBV19
d_call: .
j_call: TRBJ2-1
cdr3_nt: TGTGCCAGTAGGGTGGGGGCCTCCTACAATGAGCAGTTCTTC
cdr3_aa: CASRVGASYNEQFF

clone_size: .
v_call: TRBV5-4
d_call: TRBD1
j_call: TRBJ1-1
cdr3_nt: TGTGCCAGCAACCCGGACAGGGTGAACACTGAAGCTTTCTTT
cdr3_aa: CASNPDRVNTEAFF

clone_size: .
v_call: TRBV7-2
d_call: .
j_call: TRBJ2-5
cdr3_nt: TGTGCCAGCAGCTCCGAGGGGGGGGGCAGGGAGACCCAGTACTTC
cdr3_aa: CASSSEGGGRETQYF

clone_size: .
v_call: TRBV5-1
d_call: .
j_call: TRBJ1-4
cdr3_nt: TGCGCCAGCAGCTTAACAGCAGCAACTAATGAAAAACTGTTTTTT
cdr3_aa: CASSLTAATNEKLFF

clone_size: .
v_call: TRBV7-9
d_call: TRBD2
j_call: TRBJ2-7
cdr3_nt: TGTGCCAGCAGCACGGTCGGGGGAGCGGGGGCGAGCTCCTACGAGCAGTACTTC
cdr3_aa: CASSTVGGAGASSYEQYF

clone_size: .
v_call: TRBV7-2
d_call: TRBD1
j_call: TRBJ1-1
cdr3_nt: TGTGCCAGCAGCGTAAGACAGGGCGGGGACACTGAAGCTTTCTTT
cdr3_aa: CASSVRQGGDTEAFF

clone_size: .
v_call: TRBV7-2
d_call: TRBD1
j_call: TRBJ1-3
cdr3_nt: TGTGCCAGCAGCTTGTTTCGGGACAGGGAACCATCCTCTGGAAACACCATATATTTT
cdr3_aa: CASSLFRDREPSSGNTIYF

clone_size: .
v_call: TRBV7-9
d_call: .
j_call: TRBJ2-5
cdr3_nt: TGTGCCAGCAGCCCAGGGGGGCAGATCGGAGAGACCCAGTACTTC
cdr3_aa: CASSPGGQIGETQYF

clone_size: .
v_call: TRBV2
d_call: .
j_call: TRBJ2-2
cdr3_nt: TGTGCCAGCAGTGGGCGATCGCGGGGACCGACCGGGGAGCTGTTTTTT
cdr3_aa: CASSGRSRGPTGELFF

clone_size: .
v_call: TRBV25-1
d_call: .
j_call: TRBJ2-7
cdr3_nt: TGTGCCACACGATCGGACTCCTCCTACGAGCAGTACTTC
cdr3_aa: CATRSDSSYEQYF

clone_size: .
v_call: TRBV9
d_call: TRBD2
j_call: TRBJ2-2
cdr3_nt: TGTGCCAGCAGACAGCGGGGCACCGGGGAGCTGTTTTTT
cdr3_aa: CASRQRGTGELFF

clone_size: .
v_call: TRBV9
d_call: TRBD2
j_call: TRBJ2-7
cdr3_nt: TGTGCCAGCAGCCTAACGGGGGGAGGGGAGGGCGAGCAGTACTTC
cdr3_aa: CASSLTGGGEGEQYF

clone_size: .
v_call: TRBV29-1
d_call: .
j_call: TRBJ2-7
cdr3_nt: TGCAGCGTTGACCTGGCGGAGCAGCAGTACTTC
cdr3_aa: CSVDLAEQQYF

clone_size: once
v_call: TRBV27
d_call: .
j_call: TRBJ1-5
cdr3_nt: TGTGCCAGCAGCCCGGCGATAGGAGGGCCCCAGCATTTT
cdr3_aa: CASSPAIGGPQHF

clone_size: .
v_call: TRBV19
d_call: TRBD1
j_call: TRBJ1-1
cdr3_nt: TGTGCCAGTAGTGAAACCGGGACAGTTGAAGCTTTCTTT
cdr3_aa: CASSETGTVEAFF

clone_size: .
v_call: TRBV4-2
d_call: .
j_call: TRBJ1-1
cdr3_nt: TGTGCCAGCAGCCAAGATGCCGGGGGAGGGAGCACTGAAGCTTTCTTT
cdr3_aa: CASSQDAGGGSTEAFF

clone_size: .
v_call: TRBV7-2
d_call: .
j_call: TRBJ1-2
cdr3_nt: TGTGCCAGCAGCTTATTGACAGACTCTAACTATGGCTACACCTTC
cdr3_aa: CASSLLTDSNYGYTF

clone_size: .
v_call: TRBV29-1
d_call: .
j_call: TRBJ1-1
cdr3_nt: TGCAGCGTTGAAGATACAGGCGGCGTCACTGAAGCTTTCTTT
cdr3_aa: CSVEDTGGVTEAFF

clone_size: .
v_call: TRBV28
d_call: .
j_call: TRBJ1-6
cdr3_nt: TGTGCCAGCAGTTTACACGCGGGGAATTCACCCCTCCACTTT
cdr3_aa: CASSLHAGNSPLHF

clone_size: once
v_call: TRBV9
d_call: .
j_call: TRBJ2-3
cdr3_nt: TGTGCCAGCAGCCCCCAAGGCAGCAGGGAAGATACGCAGTATTTT
cdr3_aa: CASSPQGSREDTQYF

clone_size: once
v_call: TRBV28
d_call: .
j_call: TRBJ1-5
cdr3_nt: TGTGCCAGCACCCGGGGAGCAACAAATCAGCCCCAGCATTTT
cdr3_aa: CASTRGATNQPQHF

clone_size: .
v_call: TRBV7-7
d_call: .
j_call: TRBJ2-1
cdr3_nt: TGTGCCAGCAGCTTAAAGGGAGCCTATGAGCAGTTCTTC
cdr3_aa: CASSLKGAYEQFF

clone_size: .
v_call: TRBV6-1
d_call: .
j_call: TRBJ2-7
cdr3_nt: TGTGCCAGCAGTGATTCAGCTAGTGAGCAGTACTTC
cdr3_aa: CASSDSASEQYF

clone_size: .
v_call: TRBV6-5
d_call: .
j_call: TRBJ1-1
cdr3_nt: TGTGCCAGCAGCTATCGGGGCGGGAAGGCGGCTTTCTTT
cdr3_aa: CASSYRGGKAAFF

clone_size: .
v_call: TRBV6-5
d_call: TRBD1
j_call: TRBJ2-5
cdr3_nt: TGTGCCAGCAGTGCAGGGACAGGGAAAGAGACCCAGTACTTC
cdr3_aa: CASSAGTGKETQYF

clone_size: .
v_call: TRBV18
d_call: .
j_call: TRBJ1-5
cdr3_nt: TGTGCCAGCTCACCAAGCGGACAGCCCAATCAGCCCCAGCATTTT
cdr3_aa: CASSPSGQPNQPQHF

clone_size: .
v_call: TRBV21-1
d_call: .
j_call: TRBJ1-2
cdr3_nt: TGTGCCAGCCTGACACAGGGGGCGCGGAGCTATTATGGCTACACCTTC
cdr3_aa: CASLTQGARSYYGYTF

clone_size: few
v_call: TRBV9
d_call: TRBD1
j_call: TRBJ2-3
cdr3_nt: TGTGCCAGCAGTGAATCCGGGACAGGAGAAGATACGCAGTATTTT
cdr3_aa: CASSESGTGEDTQYF

clone_size: .
v_call: TRBV6-6
d_call: TRBD1
j_call: TRBJ1-2
cdr3_nt: TGTGCCAGCAGCCAGGGACAGGGCAGTCTCTTC
cdr3_aa: CASSQGQGSLF

clone_size: .
v_call: TRBV27
d_call: TRBD2
j_call: TRBJ2-7
cdr3_nt: TGTGCCAGCAGTCAGGATAGCGGGGCGACCTACGAGCAGTACTTC
cdr3_aa: CASSQDSGATYEQYF

clone_size: .
v_call: TRBV9
d_call: TRBD2
j_call: TRBJ2-2
cdr3_nt: TGTGCCAGCAGCGTAGACGCGGCTAGCGGGTTAACCGGGGAGCTGTTTTTT
cdr3_aa: CASSVDAASGLTGELFF

clone_size: .
v_call: TRBV19
d_call: .
j_call: TRBJ2-1
cdr3_nt: TGTGCCAGTAGTATAAGTAGGCTCCGGAGGGATTCGGTCCAGTTCTTC
cdr3_aa: CASSISRLRRDSVQFF

clone_size: once
v_call: TRBV6-4
d_call: .
j_call: TRBJ2-1
cdr3_nt: TGTGCCAGCAGTGCAGGGGATAGCTCCTACAATGAGCAGTTCTTC
cdr3_aa: CASSAGDSSYNEQFF

clone_size: few
v_call: TRBV6-6
d_call: TRBD1
j_call: TRBJ2-1
cdr3_nt: TGTGCCAGCAGAAAGACAGGGTTTGTCGATGAGCAGTTCTTC
cdr3_aa: CASRKTGFVDEQFF

clone_size: once
v_call: TRBV7-9
d_call: TRBD1
j_call: TRBJ1-1
cdr3_nt: TGTGCCAGCAGCTTAGTAGGCGGGACAGACGCTTTCTTT
cdr3_aa: CASSLVGGTDAFF

clone_size: .
v_call: TRBV7-2
d_call: .
j_call: TRBJ2-1
cdr3_nt: TGTGCCAGCAGCCCCCGGGGCGGGGGCGATGAGCAGTTCTTC
cdr3_aa: CASSPRGGGDEQFF

clone_size: once
v_call: TRBV11-3
d_call: .
j_call: TRBJ2-1
cdr3_nt: TGTGCCAGCAGCTTGGCGGGGACCTCTAACAATGAGCAGTTCTTC
cdr3_aa: CASSLAGTSNNEQFF

clone_size: .
v_call: TRBV11-3
d_call: .
j_call: TRBJ2-3
cdr3_nt: TGTGCCAGCAGCAATCTAGGGGCTGATACGCAGTATTTT
cdr3_aa: CASSNLGADTQYF

clone_size: .
v_call: TRBV23-1
d_call: .
j_call: TRBJ1-5
cdr3_nt: TGCGCCAGCATTAAAGGCCAGTTAGGAGGGGTGGACAATCAGCCCCAGCATTTT
cdr3_aa: CASIKGQLGGVDNQPQHF

clone_size: once
v_call: TRBV19
d_call: TRBD1
j_call: TRBJ2-7
cdr3_nt: TGTGCCAGTACCACCGGGACAGGCTACGAGCAGTACTTC
cdr3_aa: CASTTGTGYEQYF

clone_size: .
v_call: TRBV4-1
d_call: TRBD2
j_call: TRBJ2-2
cdr3_nt: TGCGCCAGCAGCTCCACGACTAGCGGGGTCACCGGGGAGCTGTTTTTT
cdr3_aa: CASSSTTSGVTGELFF

clone_size: .
v_call: TRBV11-3
d_call: .
j_call: TRBJ2-3
cdr3_nt: TGTGCCAGCAGCTTAGACAGCGGTACCCCGGGCACAGATACGCAGTATTTT
cdr3_aa: CASSLDSGTPGTDTQYF

clone_size: few
v_call: TRBV15
d_call: .
j_call: TRBJ2-3
cdr3_nt: TGTGCCACCAGCAGAGGGGGAGAGGCAGATACGCAGTATTTT
cdr3_aa: CATSRGGEADTQYF